This T cell receptor beta chain was recovered during a study of T-cell reconstitution after alpha-beta-depleted transplantation in children. The V and J ends lost 2 bases and 2 bases, in that order; junction bases with no gene match: 6. The CDR3 has 16 residues. Germline V gives CDR1 LGHDT, CDR2 YNNKEL (reference sequence). This clonotype was observed a handful of times. Construction of the TCRbeta library involved unique molecular identifiers. TCRdb independently ran MiXCR on the PCR reads; one entry per CDR3 protein. The data show roughly 110,000 distinct CDR3 sequences, 10% seen once. The sample in question was PBMCs, obtained before TCRalphabeta/CD19-depleted stem cell transplant. The clonotype was recovered from a boy aged 2 to 10 with acute lymphoblastic leukemia, due to receive a stem cell transplant. The rearrangement uses TRBV3-1 and TRBJ2-5; 9 positions agree with TRBD2. The CDR3 region has the DNA TGTGCCAGCAGCCAACCCTTAGCGGGAGCTCAAGAGACCCAGTACTTC. Protein: CASSQPLAGAQETQYF.